Each of the 14 T cell receptor beta chains below was sequenced from the same sample in a study of T cells in localized non-small cell lung cancer. TCRdb's copy holds only in-frame clones and misses some; the assay was immunoSEQ multiplex PCR. Of around 15,000 clones in the sample, around 87% were seen once. The sequencing here drew on peripheral blood mononuclear cells, taken before any cancer treatment. Receptors were obtained from a male donor older than 55 with stage II lung adenocarcinoma.

The gene calls are TRBV5-5 and TRBJ2-2; the match to TRBD2 covers 7 bases. After removal of 4 bases from V and 7 bases from J, the junction contained 10 bases not matched to a gene. The germline V gene has CDR1 SGHKS and CDR2 YYEKEE (reference sequence). The CDR3 spans 15 residues. The CDR3 region is CASSPLAGVGGELFF. The CDR3 region has the DNA TGTGCCAGCAGCCCCTTGGCGGGAGTGGGCGGGGAGCTGTTTTTT.

The genes are TRBV6-1 and TRBJ1-4; D possibly corresponds to TRBD1 (6 bases). The CDR3 consists of 15 residues. The V end was cut by 3 bases, the J end by 4 bases, with 12 bases between. Germline V CDR1 and CDR2: MNHNS, SASEGT. CDR3 sequence (DNA): TGTGCCAGCAGTGACTCAGGACAGCTTAATGAAAAACTGTTTTTT. As protein: CASSDSGQLNEKLFF.

The chain has TRBV5-5 and TRBJ2-7; D is perhaps TRBD1 (5 bases). The CDR3 loop spans 13 amino acids. Per the germline V gene, CDR1 is SGHKS and CDR2 is YYEKEE (reference sequence). Trimming shortened V by 2 bases and J by 0 bases, and 6 bases separated the two germline ends. CDR3 nucleotides: TGTGCCAGCAGCTTCCAGGGCTCCTACGAGCAGTACTTC. It translates to CASSFQGSYEQYF. The full variable domain, completed using reference TRBV5-5 and TRBJ2-7, is DAGVTQSPTHLIKTRGQQVTLRCSPISGHKSVSWYQQVLGQGPQFIFQYYEKEERGRGNFPDRFSARQFPNYSSELNVNALLLGDSALYLCASSFQGSYEQYFGPGTRLTVT.

In DNA, the CDR3 is TGTGCCAGCAGCTTGTACACAGGGGGCGGAGTGGGGGCTTTCTTT. Protein sequence: CASSLYTGGGVGAFF. This chain links TRBV11-2 with TRBJ1-1, with 9 nucleotides matching TRBD1. V gave up 3 bases and J gave up 11 bases; unmatched junction bases: 13. This CDR3 spans 15 amino acids. Per germline, CDR1 SGHAT and CDR2 FQNNGV. Full variable domain (rest looked up from reference TRBV11-2 and TRBJ1-1): EAGVAQSPRYKIIEKRQSVAFWCNPISGHATLYWYQQILGQGPKLLIQFQNNGVVDDSQLPKDRFSAERLKGVDSTLKIQPAKLEDSAVYLCASSLYTGGGVGAFFGQGTRLTVV.

This chain joins TRBV5-8 and TRBJ2-3, with 8 bases lining up with TRBD1. The CDR3 covers 15 residues. Germline V gives CDR1 SGHTS, CDR2 YDEGEE. With V trimmed by 3 bases and J by 4 bases, 7 bases remained unmatched. CDR3 nucleotide sequence: TGTGCCAGCAGCTCTGGACAGGGAGTAGCAGATACGCAGTATTTT. Amino acids: CASSSGQGVADTQYF. The full variable domain, rest sourced from reference TRBV5-8 and TRBJ2-3, is EAGVTQSPTHLIKTRGQQATLRCSPISGHTSVYWYQQALGLGLQFLLWYDEGEERNRGNFPPRFSGRQFPNYSSELNVNALELEDSALYLCASSSGQGVADTQYFGPGTRLTVL.

This chain links TRBV19 with TRBJ1-1; possibly TRBD1 for D (5 bases). The V gene lost 5 bases and the J gene lost 0 bases, with 7 bases spanning the gap. CDR3 size: 13 residues. CDR1 LNHDA and CDR2 SQIVND come from the germline V gene (reference sequence). The CDR3 DNA reads TGTGCCAGTAGTCAGGGAATGAACACTGAAGCTTTCTTT. This sequence encodes CASSQGMNTEAFF.

This chain connects TRBV7-6 to TRBJ1-5; tentatively, D is TRBD1 (5 bases). V dropped 6 bases and J dropped 5 bases, with 5 bases sitting between them. CDR1 and CDR2 (germline): SGHVS, FNYEAQ. The CDR3 is 11 residues long. CDR3 DNA: TGTGCCAGCAGGGGGGATCAGCCCCAGCATTTT. Encoded protein: CASRGDQPQHF.

The chain is built from TRBV19 and TRBJ2-3, with TRBD2 matching 8 bases. CDR3 size: 15 residues. Trimming removed 5 bases from V and 4 bases from J; junction bases left unmatched: 8. Looked up from germline, CDR1 is LNHDA and CDR2 is SQIVND (reference sequence). In nucleotides, the CDR3 is TGTGCCAGTAGTCGGGGGGGAACTAGCGCAGATACGCAGTATTTT. Its protein product is CASSRGGTSADTQYF.

The chain is built from TRBV15 and TRBJ2-2; D is ambiguous. Germline assignment: CDR1 LNHNV and CDR2 YYDKDF (reference sequence). The CDR3 length is 15 residues. The V end lost 0 bases, the J end lost 1 base, and 6 bases lay between the germline ends. The CDR3 region is CATSRDGKNTGELFF. The CDR3 DNA reads as TGTGCCACCAGCAGAGATGGCAAGAACACCGGGGAGCTGTTTTTT. The variable domain in full, completed from reference TRBV15 and TRBJ2-2, reads DAMVIQNPRYQVTQFGKPVTLSCSQTLNHNVMYWYQQKSSQAPKLLFHYYDKDFNNEADTPDNFQSRRPNTSFCFLDIRSPGLGDTAMYLCATSRDGKNTGELFFGEGSRLTVL.

The rearrangement joins TRBV19 to TRBJ2-7; TRBD2 might be the D (5 bases). This CDR3 comprises 13 residues. Trimming shortened V by 5 bases and J by 3 bases, and 11 bases separated the two germline ends. From germline, CDR1 is LNHDA and CDR2 SQIVND (reference sequence). CDR3 amino acids: CASSRAGIYEQYF. The CDR3 bases are TGTGCCAGTAGTCGCGCGGGTATCTACGAGCAGTACTTC.

In this sample, this clone turned up a few times. V and J are TRBV7-9 and TRBJ2-2; 8 positions match TRBD1. V was pared by 5 bases and J by 1 base, with 3 bases of the junction left unmatched. The CDR3 runs to 15 residues. Germline loops: CDR1 SEHNR, CDR2 FQNEAQ (reference sequence). This chain's CDR3 is CASSPGQGNTGELFF. In DNA form, the CDR3 reads TGTGCCAGCAGCCCCGGACAGGGGAACACCGGGGAGCTGTTTTTT. The full variable domain, with the rest looked up from reference TRBV7-9 and TRBJ2-2, is DTGVSQNPRHKITKRGQNVTFRCDPISEHNRLYWYRQTLGQGPEFLTYFQNEAQLEKSRLLSDRFSAERPKGSFSTLEIQRTEQGDSAMYLCASSPGQGNTGELFFGEGSRLTVL.

The gene calls are TRBV6-1 and TRBJ2-7; the D is unclear. This CDR3 spans 11 amino acids. Germline-derived CDR1 and CDR2 are MNHNS and SASEGT. The V end was cut by 6 bases, the J end by 7 bases, with 10 bases between. The CDR3 is CASRGPGEQYF. CDR3 nucleotides: TGTGCCAGCAGGGGCCCCGGGGAGCAGTACTTC.

The rearrangement links TRBV6-5 to TRBJ2-7; 7 bases align to TRBD1. V shed 6 bases, J shed 7 bases, and the junction held 6 bases outside the gene matches. This CDR3 contains 12 residues. The germline CDR1 and CDR2 sequences are MNHEY and SVGAGI. This CDR3 reads CASRRQGREQYF. CDR3 bases: TGTGCCAGCAGAAGACAGGGACGGGAGCAGTACTTC.

The rearrangement uses TRBV5-4 and TRBJ1-6, with a possible D match to TRBD1 (5 bases). Germline V gene sequence: CDR1 SGHNT, CDR2 YYREEE (reference sequence). This CDR3 region has 14 residues. Trimming cost V 4 bases and J 13 bases, with 18 bases left between them. In DNA, the CDR3 is TGTGCCAGCAGCGGCCGGACGGGACTGGGGCCCCTCCACTTT. Its translation: CASSGRTGLGPLHF.